The clone carrying this T cell receptor beta chain was seen only a few times. Its antigen remains unidentified. This sample was taken from a study of cytomegalovirus exposure and HLA in healthy donors. PCR amplification relied on 60 Vbeta primers (plus 13 Jbeta primers). Per the authors' pipeline: A follow-up analysis tallied around 80 million unique TCR beta chains, roughly 11 million shared. Data came from immunoSEQ multiplex PCR; TCRdb stores just in-frame clones and leaves some out. That table is the source of V, J and clone size, and D and trimming were worked out from the DNA. Of 100,000 to 150,000 clones in the sample, 80% were seen once. The V end was cut by 0 bases, the J end by 11 bases, with 13 bases between. This CDR3 is 14 amino acids long. Germline loops: CDR1 LGHNA, CDR2 YNFKEQ. General observations from the study: TCR sequences were mostly rare, though some public TCRs occurred in many donors. A further, later analysis showed that HLA-associated TCR beta chains (compared with equally common others) were more clonally expanded.

The specimen sequenced was PBMCs. The gene calls are TRBV4-2 and TRBJ1-4, with D unresolved. This receptor was obtained from a man between 40 and 49 years old in good health and CMV-seronegative. The CDR3 here is CASSQDLAAGKLFF. CDR3 nucleotide sequence: TGTGCCAGCAGCCAAGATCTGGCCGCGGGGAAACTGTTTTTT.